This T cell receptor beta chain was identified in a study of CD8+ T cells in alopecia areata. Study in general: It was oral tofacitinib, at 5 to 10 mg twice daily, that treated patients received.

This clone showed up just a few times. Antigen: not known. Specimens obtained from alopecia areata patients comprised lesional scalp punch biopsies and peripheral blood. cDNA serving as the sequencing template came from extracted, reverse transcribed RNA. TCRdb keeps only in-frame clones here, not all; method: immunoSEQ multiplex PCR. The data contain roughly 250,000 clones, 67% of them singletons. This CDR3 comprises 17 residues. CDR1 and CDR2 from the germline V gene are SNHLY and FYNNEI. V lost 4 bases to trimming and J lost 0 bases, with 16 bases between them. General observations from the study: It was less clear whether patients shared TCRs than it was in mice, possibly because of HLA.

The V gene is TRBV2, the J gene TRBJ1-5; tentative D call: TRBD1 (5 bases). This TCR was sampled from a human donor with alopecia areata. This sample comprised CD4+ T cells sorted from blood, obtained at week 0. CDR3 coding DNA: TGTGCCAGCAGTGCCGTTCAGGGACTCCTTAGCAATCAGCCCCAGCATTTT. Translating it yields CASSAVQGLLSNQPQHF.